This T cell receptor (beta chain) was identified during a study of cytomegalovirus exposure and HLA in healthy donors. A remark on this clone: The target antigen is unknown.

PCR employed 60 Vbeta and 13 Jbeta primers. TCRdb's table, derived via immunoSEQ multiplex PCR, lists solely in-frame clones and lacks some. The profile covers 120,000 or so clones, with about 68% appearing a single time and approximately 3.8% taken by the ten largest. General study results and limits: Sequencing likely generated an artifact that appeared as a cluster of highly shared sequence variants. Cytomegalovirus status was reportedly diagnosed by the classifier with high specificity and sensitivity. In an earlier analysis, in approximately 630 donors, most V segments appeared productive either ~87% or ~30% of the time.

The sample taken for sequencing was PBMCs. The TCR was taken from a middle-aged man in good health and CMV-seropositive.

This CDR3 is CASRKNSGTGGDYGYTF. The CDR3 DNA is TGTGCCAGCAGAAAAAATTCCGGGACAGGGGGCGACTATGGCTACACCTTC. The rearrangement joins TRBV25-1 to TRBJ1-2, with 12 bases fitting TRBD1. CDR1 is MGHDK, CDR2 SYGVNS, per germline. CDR3 length: 17 amino acids. J was trimmed by 3 bases and V by 6 bases; bases with no gene match: 11.